These T cell receptor beta chains were read from a single sample in a study of OX40 agonist ivuxolimab in advanced cancers. The data were produced by immunoSEQ multiplex PCR, yet TCRdb's version contains in-frame clones alone and is incomplete. This sample has around 26,000 clones; more than 65% occur once, and the top ten carry roughly 15%. The sequences come from CD4+ or CD8+ T cells sorted from blood, collected in a trial of the OX40 agonist ivuxolimab. Source of these receptors: an adult with an advanced solid tumor such as melanoma, head and neck, liver or kidney cancer. Both conserved end residues are part of each CDR3. Fields, in order: D gene, V gene, J gene, clone size, CDR3 DNA, CDR3 protein. The D gene is left open where the match is weak. Size is omitted from some rows. Given values are once, few, many or a class for expanded clones.

TRBD2	TRBV9	TRBJ2-3	.	TGTGCCAGCAGCGTAGGGACTAGAGAAGATACGCAGTATTTT	CASSVGTREDTQYF
.	TRBV5-6	TRBJ2-7	few	TGTGCCAGCCACTTCCGTGAAGTCCATTACGAGCAGTACTTC	CASHFREVHYEQYF
.	TRBV6-4	TRBJ2-2	.	TGTGCCAGCAGTGACTTGAACACCGGGGAGCTGTTTTTT	CASSDLNTGELFF
.	TRBV7-2	TRBJ2-5	.	TGTGCCAGCAGCTTAAGGTCACGGGGACATTACCAAGAGACCCAGTACTTC	CASSLRSRGHYQETQYF
TRBD2	TRBV11-2	TRBJ2-2	.	TGTGCCAGCAGCCAACTTTTAGCGGGGCAGATCACCGGGGAGCTGTTTTTT	CASSQLLAGQITGELFF
TRBD1	TRBV5-5	TRBJ2-7	medium-sized	TGTGCCAGCAGCTTGGAGGGGACAGCTTACGAGCAGTACTTC	CASSLEGTAYEQYF
.	TRBV4-3	TRBJ2-3	.	TGCGCCAGCAGCCAAGATGTTGGGGTTGGGACAGATACGCAGTATTTT	CASSQDVGVGTDTQYF
.	TRBV27	TRBJ2-7	.	TGTGCCAGCAGTTGGGGCAGCCGGGACATGGTCTTC	CASSWGSRDMVF
.	TRBV6-5	TRBJ2-6	.	TGTGCCAGCGGGACCCACTCTGGGGCCAACGTCCTGACTTTC	CASGTHSGANVLTF
TRBD1	TRBV4-2	TRBJ2-2	.	TGTGCCAGCAGCCAACGGACAGGGTCGAACACCGGGGAGCTGTTTTTT	CASSQRTGSNTGELFF
.	TRBV20-1	TRBJ1-4	few	TGCAGTGCTAAAGCTAATGAAAAACTGTTTTTT	CSAKANEKLFF
TRBD1	TRBV7-9	TRBJ2-5	.	TGTGCCAGCAGCTGGGACAGGGACCAAGAGACCCAGTACTTC	CASSWDRDQETQYF
TRBD1	TRBV6-6	TRBJ1-1	.	TGTGCCAGCAGTTCACAGGGGCCCGGGACTGAAGCTTTCTTT	CASSSQGPGTEAFF
.	TRBV19	TRBJ1-2	.	TGTGCCAGTAGCCTCCCTCTAAGTCGAGGCTATGGCTACACCTTC	CASSLPLSRGYGYTF
.	TRBV27	TRBJ2-6	.	TGTGCCAGCAGTGCTGGGGCCAACGTCCTGACTTTC	CASSAGANVLTF
TRBD2	TRBV2	TRBJ2-1	few	TGTGCCAGCAGTACCGGGACTAGCCTCCTCTTTAACAATGAGCAGTTCTTC	CASSTGTSLLFNNEQFF
.	TRBV15	TRBJ1-5	.	TGTGCCACCAGCAGAGATGGGGGGGGTCAGCCCCAGCATTTT	CATSRDGGGQPQHF
TRBD1	TRBV10-3	TRBJ2-7	.	TGTGCCATCAGTGAATCACAGGGGGCCCACGAGCAGTACTTC	CAISESQGAHEQYF
.	TRBV7-9	TRBJ2-5	.	TGTGCCAGCAGCTTTAAGAGCGGAGAGACCCAGTACTTC	CASSFKSGETQYF
TRBD2	TRBV7-3	TRBJ2-3	.	TGTGCCAGCAGCCAATTTAGCGGGTCGGCAGATACGCAGTATTTT	CASSQFSGSADTQYF
.	TRBV4-2	TRBJ2-2	.	TGTGCCAGCAGCCCAAGCATCGAGTGGAGCACCGGGGAGCTGTTTTTT	CASSPSIEWSTGELFF
.	TRBV9	TRBJ1-4	.	TGTGCCAGCAGCGCCTGGGATAATGAAAAACTGTTTTTT	CASSAWDNEKLFF
.	TRBV6-6	TRBJ2-7	once	TGTGCCAGCAGTTCCCGGGACGACGAGCAGTACTTC	CASSSRDDEQYF
TRBD2	TRBV5-4	TRBJ2-1	.	TGTGCCAGCAGCTTGGGGCTAGCGGGGTCCTACAATGAGCAGTTCTTC	CASSLGLAGSYNEQFF
.	TRBV27	TRBJ1-4	.	TGTGCCAGCAGTTTATTCCCACAGGGCCAGAATGAAAAACTGTTTTTT	CASSLFPQGQNEKLFF
TRBD1	TRBV4-1	TRBJ2-1	.	TGCGCCAGCAGCCAGGAGGACAGGGTTAATGAGCAGTTCTTC	CASSQEDRVNEQFF
.	TRBV6-5	TRBJ2-1	once	TGTGCCAGCAGTCACCCCCGGGATGAGCAGTTCTTC	CASSHPRDEQFF
.	TRBV19	TRBJ2-5	.	TGTGCCAGTAGTATCACAGGGTTACCAAAAGAGACCCAGTACTTC	CASSITGLPKETQYF
.	TRBV6-6	TRBJ1-4	.	TGTGCCAGCAGTTACCGGCCAGGCTATAATGAAAAACTGTTTTTT	CASSYRPGYNEKLFF
.	TRBV5-6	TRBJ2-7	.	TGTGCCAGCAGTACCGATTACGAGCAGTACTTC	CASSTDYEQYF
.	TRBV7-9	TRBJ2-3	.	TGTGCCAGCAGCTTATCGACGGGCACAGATACGCAGTATTTT	CASSLSTGTDTQYF
.	TRBV6-5	TRBJ1-1	.	TGTGCCAGCAGTGTAACAGGGTTCTTCAACACTGAAGCTTTCTTT	CASSVTGFFNTEAFF
.	TRBV15	TRBJ2-2	once	TGTGCCACCAGCTCCGTAAGAGGGGCGGGCACCGGGGAGCTGTTTTTT	CATSSVRGAGTGELFF
.	TRBV2	TRBJ1-1	.	TGTGCCAGCAGTGAAGCGCCGGGGGGGAATGAAGCTTTCTTT	CASSEAPGGNEAFF
TRBD1	TRBV4-3	TRBJ2-3	.	TGCGCCAGCAGCCAAGACCCTTTCGGACAGGGCCTGGATACGCAGTATTTT	CASSQDPFGQGLDTQYF
TRBD1	TRBV4-2	TRBJ1-5	.	TGTGCCAGCAGCCAAGGGACAGGGGAGGGTCAGCCCCAGCATTTT	CASSQGTGEGQPQHF
.	TRBV18	TRBJ1-6	few	TGTGCCAGCTCACTGAGGTACGCCAGCTCCTATAATTCACCCCTCCACTTT	CASSLRYASSYNSPLHF
.	TRBV10-3	TRBJ2-1	.	TGTGCCATCAGTGACCCACCGGGAGACAGGTGGGATGAGCAGTTCTTC	CAISDPPGDRWDEQFF
.	TRBV2	TRBJ2-7	.	TGTGCCATACACAGGGAGTACGAGCAGTACTTC	CAIHREYEQYF
.	TRBV27	TRBJ1-1	.	TGTGCCAGCAGTTTCGTACCCGGGGACACTGAAGCTTTCTTT	CASSFVPGDTEAFF
.	TRBV11-3	TRBJ1-6	.	TGTGCCAGCAGCTTAGATATACAGGTTCCAAATTCACCCCTCCACTTT	CASSLDIQVPNSPLHF
TRBD1	TRBV4-1	TRBJ1-2	few	TGCGCCAGCAGCCAAGATTGGACAGGGGAAAGGGGCTATGGCTACACCTTC	CASSQDWTGERGYGYTF
.	TRBV2	TRBJ1-6	few	TGTGCCAGCAGTGATCCCGGCGGAGGGGGTGATAATTCACCCCTCCACTTT	CASSDPGGGGDNSPLHF
TRBD2	TRBV15	TRBJ2-3	.	TGTGCCACCAGCAGAGATCGGGCTAGCGGGGGGGGCACAGATACGCAGTATTTT	CATSRDRASGGGTDTQYF
TRBD1	TRBV7-9	TRBJ1-5	.	TGTGCCAGCAGCCGGACAGGGGGAAATCAGCCCCAGCATTTT	CASSRTGGNQPQHF
.	TRBV4-1	TRBJ2-7	.	TGCGCCAGCAGCCAAGATAAAGCGGATCTCTACGAGCAGTACTTC	CASSQDKADLYEQYF
TRBD1	TRBV6-6	TRBJ1-3	.	TGTGCCAGCAGTTACTCTCCAGGGGGGGCAAACACCATATATTTT	CASSYSPGGANTIYF
TRBD1	TRBV9	TRBJ2-5	.	TGTGCCAGCAGCGTAGATGGACAGGGGGCAGAGACCCAGTACTTC	CASSVDGQGAETQYF
.	TRBV6-6	TRBJ1-5	few	TGTGCCAGCAGCGGAGCGGATCAGCCCCAGCATTTT	CASSGADQPQHF
.	TRBV2	TRBJ1-2	.	TGTGCCAGCATGGGGGAAGATGGGTCCGTACCCTATGGCTACACCTTC	CASMGEDGSVPYGYTF
.	TRBV4-1	TRBJ1-5	once	TGCGCCAGCAGCCAAAGGTGGCAGGCCAATCAGCCCCAGCATTTT	CASSQRWQANQPQHF
.	TRBV15	TRBJ2-7	.	TGTGCCACCAGCAGAGATAGGGGAAGAAACGAGCAGTACTTC	CATSRDRGRNEQYF
.	TRBV11-2	TRBJ1-5	few	TGTGCCAGCAGCGTCAGCGGGAGGGTCAATCAGCCCCAGCATTTT	CASSVSGRVNQPQHF
TRBD2	TRBV5-4	TRBJ2-3	.	TGTGCCAGCAGCGAGGGACTAGCGGGGGGGCTTTCCACAGATACGCAGTATTTT	CASSEGLAGGLSTDTQYF
.	TRBV19	TRBJ2-5	.	TGTGCCAGTAGTACTAACCAGGGAAAAGAGACCCAGTACTTC	CASSTNQGKETQYF